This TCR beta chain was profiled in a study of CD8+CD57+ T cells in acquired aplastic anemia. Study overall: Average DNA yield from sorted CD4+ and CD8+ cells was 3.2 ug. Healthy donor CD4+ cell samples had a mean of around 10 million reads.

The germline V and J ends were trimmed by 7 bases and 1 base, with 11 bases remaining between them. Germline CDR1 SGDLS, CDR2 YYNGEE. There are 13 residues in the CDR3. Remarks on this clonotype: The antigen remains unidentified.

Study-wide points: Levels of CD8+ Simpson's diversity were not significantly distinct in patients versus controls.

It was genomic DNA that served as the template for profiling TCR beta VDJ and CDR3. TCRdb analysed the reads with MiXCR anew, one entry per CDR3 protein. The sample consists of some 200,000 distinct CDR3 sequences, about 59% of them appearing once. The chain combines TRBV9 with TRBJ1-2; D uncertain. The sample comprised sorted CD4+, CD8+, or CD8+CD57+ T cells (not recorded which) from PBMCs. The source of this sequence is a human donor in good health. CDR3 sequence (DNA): TGTGCCAGCGAAGGAGGATTTAACTATGGCTACACCTTC. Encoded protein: CASEGGFNYGYTF.